Given below is one T cell receptor beta chain in context. As yet, its antigen is unknown. This table comes from immunoSEQ multiplex PCR, and its TCRdb copy is limited to in-frame clones, with some not included. The sample lists tens of thousands of clones; 88% were seen once. The V end was cut by 8 bases, the J end by 1 base, with 21 bases between. This CDR3 has 16 amino acids. This sample stems from a study of identifying expanded T cells in peripheral blood. Study outcomes and limitations: Variance in clone template counts between roughly two-week samples significantly increased with total template count across all healthy donors.

The TCR comes from a person between 18 and 75 years old in good health. Material: blood. The chain joins TRBV5-3 to TRBJ2-5; weak D call: TRBD2 (5 bases). TRBV5-3 is recorded as an ORF, its role being uncertain. The CDR3 region is CASTPRASAGQETQYF. As DNA, the CDR3 is TGTGCCAGCACCCCCCGAGCGAGTGCGGGCCAAGAGACCCAGTACTTC.